The 14 T cell receptor beta chains reported below all come from one sample, sequenced in a study of control samples from healthy donors and cancer patients. Profiling relied on immunoSEQ multiplex PCR, and the TCRdb table lists in-frame clones only, not all of them. This sample has just under 65,000 clones, with about 82% found just once. Material: blood. The receptor source for this set is a man aged 35 to 55 in good health.

The gene calls are TRBV3-1 (or the pseudogene TRBV3-2) and TRBJ1-1; no clear D gene. Trimming shortened V by 1 base and J by 10 bases, and 7 bases separated the two germline ends. Per germline, CDR1 LGHDT and CDR2 YNNKEL (reference sequence). The CDR3 is 11 amino acids. The CDR3 sequence: CASSQGSLAFF. CDR3 coding DNA: TGTGCCAGCAGCCAAGGGTCGCTAGCTTTCTTT.

The chain is built from TRBV2 and TRBJ1-5; D uncertain. The V gene lost 0 bases and the J gene lost 6 bases, with 9 bases spanning the gap. Germline V gene data show CDR1 as SNHLY and CDR2 as FYNNEI. The CDR3 runs to 14 residues. CDR3 nucleotide sequence: TGTGCCAGCAGTGAAGCGGTGGGGAGTCAGCCCCAGCATTTT. Its protein is CASSEAVGSQPQHF.

CDR3 loop: CASRRDSSYEQYF. CDR3 nucleotides: TGTGCCAGCAGGAGGGACAGCTCCTACGAGCAGTACTTC. The V gene is TRBV6-6, the J gene TRBJ2-7, with 7 bases lining up with TRBD1. V was pared by 6 bases and J by 0 bases, with 2 bases of the junction left unmatched. CDR3 length: 13 amino acids. Germline lookup yields CDR1 MNHNY and CDR2 SVGAGI (reference sequence).

The V call is TRBV7-9, the J call TRBJ1-1; TRBD1 is a possible D gene (5 bases). CDR1 and CDR2 from the germline V gene are SEHNR and FQNEAQ (reference sequence). The CDR3 extends over 15 amino acids. Trimming pared 6 bases from V and 4 bases from J, leaving 18 bases between. The CDR3 bases are TGTGCCAGCAGTCCGCAGGGCAGGCAGGGCACTGAAGCTTTCTTT. Its protein product is CASSPQGRQGTEAFF. Based on the CDR3 plus reference TRBV7-9 and TRBJ1-1, the full variable domain is DTGVSQNPRHKITKRGQNVTFRCDPISEHNRLYWYRQTLGQGPEFLTYFQNEAQLEKSRLLSDRFSAERPKGSFSTLEIQRTEQGDSAMYLCASSPQGRQGTEAFFGQGTRLTVV.

The chain recombines TRBV2 with TRBJ2-3, with TRBD2 matching over 14 bases. V gave up 5 bases and J gave up 3 bases; unmatched junction bases: 4. CDR3 size: 16 residues. The V gene's germline CDR1 is SNHLY and CDR2 FYNNEI. The CDR3 DNA follows: TGTGCCAGCAGTCGTGGGACTAGCGGGAGAACAGATACGCAGTATTTT. Translated, it gives CASSRGTSGRTDTQYF. Complete variable domain (other parts from reference TRBV2 and TRBJ2-3): EPEVTQTPSHQVTQMGQEVILRCVPISNHLYFYWYRQILGQKVEFLVSFYNNEISEKSEIFDDQFSVERPDGSNFTLKIRSTKLEDSAMYFCASSRGTSGRTDTQYFGPGTRLTVL.

This rearrangement joins TRBV1 to TRBJ1-5; the table's D call, TRBD1, has no DNA check behind it. TRBV1 is classified as a pseudogene. This CDR3 comprises 18 residues. The CDR3 sequence is CTSSQDSRQGQPNQPQHF. CDR3 nucleotide sequence: TGCACCAGCAGCCAAGATTCCCGACAGGGCCAACCTAATCAGCCCCAGCATTTT.

This chain joins TRBV14 and TRBJ2-7; 8 positions agree with TRBD1. Germline lookup yields CDR1 SGHDN and CDR2 FVKESK. This CDR3 spans 15 amino acids. V shed 2 bases, J shed 0 bases, and the junction held 3 bases outside the gene matches. This CDR3 is CASSQWTGISYEQYF. Written as DNA, the CDR3 is TGTGCCAGCAGCCAATGGACAGGGATCTCCTACGAGCAGTACTTC. The full variable domain, its missing parts supplied by reference TRBV14 and TRBJ2-7, is EAGVTQFPSHSVIEKGQTVTLRCDPISGHDNLYWYRRVMGKEIKFLLHFVKESKQDESGMPNNRFLAERTGGTYSTLKVQPAELEDSGVYFCASSQWTGISYEQYFGPGTRLTVT.

A single count supports this clone. For the CDR3, the DNA is TGTGCCAGCAGCCCTGGGCCGTCGAATGAGGGACTGTTTTTT. This translates into CASSPGPSNEGLFF. This rearrangement joins TRBV7-9 to TRBJ1-4; D unresolved. There are 14 residues in the CDR3. V shed 5 bases and J shed 13 bases, with 20 bases lying between them. Germline V lookup: CDR1 SEHNR, CDR2 FQNEAQ (reference sequence).

The chain uses TRBV28 and TRBJ1-1; 7 nucleotides line up with TRBD1. Germline V gives CDR1 MDHEN, CDR2 SYDVKM. The CDR3 extends over 14 amino acids. V trimming: 4 bases; J trimming: 1 base; junction bases outside the gene matches: 3. The CDR3 protein is CASSSGGGNTEAFF. The CDR3 DNA sequence: TGTGCCAGCAGTTCAGGGGGAGGGAACACTGAAGCTTTCTTT.

V usage is TRBV5-1 and J usage is TRBJ2-7, with D possibly TRBD1 on 6 matching bases. The germline gives CDR1 SGHRS, CDR2 YFSETQ. V was clipped by 2 bases and J by 4 bases, with 10 bases between them. CDR3 size: 13 residues. Here the CDR3 reads CASSLSQGYEQYF. The CDR3 nucleotides read TGCGCCAGCAGCTTATCACAGGGATACGAGCAGTACTTC.

The V and J genes are TRBV30 and TRBJ1-2; TRBD1 aligns across 8 bases. V dropped 2 bases and J dropped 4; count of bases not matched to a gene: 6. Germline V gene lookup returns CDR1 GTSNPN and CDR2 SVGIG (reference sequence). This CDR3 has 14 amino acids. CDR3: CAWSKQGGLYGYTF. The CDR3 bases are TGTGCCTGGAGTAAACAGGGGGGTCTCTATGGCTACACCTTC. Using reference TRBV30 and TRBJ1-2 for the parts outside the CDR3, the full variable domain is SQTIHQWPATLVQPVGSPLSLECTVEGTSNPNLYWYRQAAGRGLQLLFYSVGIGQISSEVPQNLSASRPQDRQFILSSKKLLLSDSGFYLCAWSKQGGLYGYTFGSGTRLTVV.

The chain combines TRBV7-2 with TRBJ1-4, with unresolved D. The CDR3 runs to 14 residues. CDR1 and CDR2 (germline): SGHTA, FQGNSA. The ends were cut back, 5 bases at V and 3 bases at J, with 10 bases in the middle. Written as DNA, the CDR3 is TGTGCCAGCAGCCCGGGTCGGGCTAATGAAAAACTGTTTTTT. Translation: CASSPGRANEKLFF.

The chain joins TRBV5-4 to TRBJ1-2; D perhaps matches TRBD1 (5 bases). This CDR3 comprises 15 residues. Germline loops: CDR1 SGHNT, CDR2 YYREEE (reference sequence). V gave up 4 bases and J gave up 4 bases, with 17 bases separating them. CDR3 DNA sequence: TGTGCCAGCAGCCCGGGACGGACTGCCGTCTATGGCTACACCTTC. Translating it yields CASSPGRTAVYGYTF.

This rearrangement joins TRBV28 to TRBJ1-5; 11 bases map to TRBD1. Germline loops: CDR1 MDHEN, CDR2 SYDVKM. Unmatched junction bases numbered 5, after V lost 3 bases and J lost 1 base. The CDR3 runs to 17 residues. The CDR3 sequence: CASSLRRTGGSNQPQHF. CDR3 coding DNA: TGTGCCAGCAGTTTGCGCCGGACAGGGGGCAGCAATCAGCCCCAGCATTTT.